By frequency in the sample, the clone carrying this TCR beta chain is medium-sized. The record originates from a study of spatial heterogeneity in lung cancer. About the study: TCR and UMI combinations that were unique each appeared, on average, more than ten times in raw reads.

Time point meaning: sample taken at primary tumor resection. Without sorting, whole RNA was sequenced from tumor, nontumor lung or frozen PBMC. All TCR cDNA molecules were individually tagged with a unique molecular identifier. TCRdb recomputed calls from the 5' RACE reads with MiXCR, one row per CDR3 protein. The data contain approximately 6,100 distinct CDR3 sequences, about 12% of them singletons. The trim removed 6 bases at V and 5 bases at J, leaving 5 bases unmatched. Germline CDR1 SGHTA, CDR2 FQGNSA. This CDR3 is built from 13 residues. The sequencing used normal lung tissue next to the tumor, collected at surgery. The receptor was derived from a male donor with early-stage non-small cell lung cancer. The chain joins TRBV7-2 to TRBJ2-5, with 8 nucleotides matching TRBD2. CDR3 residues: CASRSGSSETQYF. The CDR3, as DNA: TGTGCCAGCAGGAGCGGGAGCAGCGAGACCCAGTACTTC.